This T cell receptor beta chain is drawn from a study of OX40 agonist ivuxolimab in advanced cancers. The assay was immunoSEQ multiplex PCR, and TCRdb's table has in-frame clones only and misses some. The sample lists roughly 64,000 clones, roughly 84% seen once, with approximately 2.4% in the top ten. This CDR3 has 17 residues. This rearrangement joins TRBV21-1 to TRBJ2-7; whether TRBD1, the table's D call, matches the DNA was not checked. TRBV21-1 is labeled a pseudogene. The TCR sequence derives from an adult with an advanced solid tumor such as melanoma, head and neck, liver or kidney cancer. Sequenced material: CD4+ or CD8+ T cells sorted from blood, taken in a trial of the OX40 agonist ivuxolimab. DNA of the CDR3: TGTGCCAGCAGCCGGTCCCCCCGGGGACAGGGGGATGAGGGGCAGTACTTC. Translated, it gives CASSRSPRGQGDEGQYF.